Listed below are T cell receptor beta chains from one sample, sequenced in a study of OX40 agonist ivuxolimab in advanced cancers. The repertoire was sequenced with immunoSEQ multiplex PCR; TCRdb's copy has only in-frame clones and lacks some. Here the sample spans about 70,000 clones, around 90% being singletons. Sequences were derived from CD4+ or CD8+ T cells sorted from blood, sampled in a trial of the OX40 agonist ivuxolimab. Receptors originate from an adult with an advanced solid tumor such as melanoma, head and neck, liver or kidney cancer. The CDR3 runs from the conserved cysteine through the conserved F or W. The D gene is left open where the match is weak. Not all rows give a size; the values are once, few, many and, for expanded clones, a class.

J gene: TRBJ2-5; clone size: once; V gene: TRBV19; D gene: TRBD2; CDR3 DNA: TGTGCCAGTAGTAAGAGGGTGATAGCGGGAGGTATGGAGACCCAGTACTTC; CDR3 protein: CASSKRVIAGGMETQYF
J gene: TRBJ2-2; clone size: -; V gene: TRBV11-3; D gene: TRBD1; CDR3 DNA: TGTGCCAGCAGCTTGGTGTCAGGGGGCTGGGAGCTGTTTTTT; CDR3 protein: CASSLVSGGWELFF
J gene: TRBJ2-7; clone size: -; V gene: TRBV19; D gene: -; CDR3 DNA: TGTGCCAGTAGTATAAGAGGTCTCAGCTACGAGCAGTACTTC; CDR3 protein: CASSIRGLSYEQYF
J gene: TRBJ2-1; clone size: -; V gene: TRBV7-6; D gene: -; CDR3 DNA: TGTGCCAGCAGCTTAGAGGGCGCCGACTACAATGAGCAGTTCTTC; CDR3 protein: CASSLEGADYNEQFF
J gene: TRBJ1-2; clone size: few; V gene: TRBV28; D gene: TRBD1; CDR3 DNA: TGTGCCAGCATGCCAGTGGGACAGGGGATCTATGGCTACACCTTC; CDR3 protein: CASMPVGQGIYGYTF
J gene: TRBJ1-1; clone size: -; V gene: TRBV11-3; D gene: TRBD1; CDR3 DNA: TGTGCCAGCAGCCCATACAGGGGGGCAACTGAAGCTTTCTTT; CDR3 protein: CASSPYRGATEAFF
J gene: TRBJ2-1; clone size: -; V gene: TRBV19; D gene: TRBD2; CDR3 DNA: TGTGCCAGTAGTGCCGGGACTAGCGGGAGGGGGTATGAGCAGTTCTTC; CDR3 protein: CASSAGTSGRGYEQFF
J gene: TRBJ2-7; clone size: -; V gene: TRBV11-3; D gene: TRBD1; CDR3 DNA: TGTGCCAGCAGCTTAGGACAGGGAATTTCCTACGAGCAGTACTTC; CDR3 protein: CASSLGQGISYEQYF
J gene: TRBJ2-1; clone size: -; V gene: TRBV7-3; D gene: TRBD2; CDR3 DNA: TGTGCCAGCAGCCCGGGACTAGCGCCCTACAATGAGCAGTTCTTC; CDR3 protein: CASSPGLAPYNEQFF
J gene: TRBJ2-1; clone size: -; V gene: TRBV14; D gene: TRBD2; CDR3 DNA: TGTGCCAGCAGCTTAGGACTAGCTGGTGAGCAGTTCTTC; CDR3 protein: CASSLGLAGEQFF
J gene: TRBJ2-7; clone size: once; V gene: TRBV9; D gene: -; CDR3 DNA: TGTGCCAGCAGCGCCTCGGACGGACACTCCTACGAGCAGTACTTC; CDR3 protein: CASSASDGHSYEQYF
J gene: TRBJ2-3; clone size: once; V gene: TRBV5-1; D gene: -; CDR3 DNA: TGCGCCAGCTCCCTGGAGGCTCCCACGCAGGATACGCAGTATTTT; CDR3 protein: CASSLEAPTQDTQYF
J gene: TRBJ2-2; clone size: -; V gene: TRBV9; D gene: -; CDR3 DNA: TGTGCCAGCAGCGTAGGGGCGGAGCCCGACACCGGGGAGCTGTTTTTT; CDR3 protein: CASSVGAEPDTGELFF
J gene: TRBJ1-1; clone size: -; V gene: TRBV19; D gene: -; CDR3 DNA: TGTGCCAGTAGTATAGAGCAGACGGGTGAAGCTTTCTTT; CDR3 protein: CASSIEQTGEAFF
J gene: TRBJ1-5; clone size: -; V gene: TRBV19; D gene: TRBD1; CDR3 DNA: TGTGCCAGTAGTATACCCGGGACAGGGCGCAATCAGCCCCAGCATTTT; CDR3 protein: CASSIPGTGRNQPQHF
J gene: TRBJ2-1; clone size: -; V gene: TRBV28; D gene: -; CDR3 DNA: TGTGCCAGCAGCCCGAGGACGACGCCCTCCTACAATGAGCAGTTCTTC; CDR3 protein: CASSPRTTPSYNEQFF
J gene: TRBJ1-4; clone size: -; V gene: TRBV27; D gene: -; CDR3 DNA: TGTGCCAGCACCCCGTGGAGAGGACAGATACCAACTAATGAAAAACTGTTTTTT; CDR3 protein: CASTPWRGQIPTNEKLFF
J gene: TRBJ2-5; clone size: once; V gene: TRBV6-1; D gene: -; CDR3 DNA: TGTGCCAGCAGTGAAGTGCGACTAGGCCCACGGGAGACCCAGTACTTC; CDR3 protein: CASSEVRLGPRETQYF
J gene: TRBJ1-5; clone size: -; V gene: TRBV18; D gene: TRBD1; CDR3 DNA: TGTGCCAGCTCACGAGGCCGACAGGGTAATAGCAATCAGCCCCAGCATTTT; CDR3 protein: CASSRGRQGNSNQPQHF
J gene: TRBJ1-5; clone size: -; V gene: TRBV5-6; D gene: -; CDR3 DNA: TGTGCCAGCAGTACACGGGGGAGGGTGAGCAATCAGCCCCAGCATTTT; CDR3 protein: CASSTRGRVSNQPQHF